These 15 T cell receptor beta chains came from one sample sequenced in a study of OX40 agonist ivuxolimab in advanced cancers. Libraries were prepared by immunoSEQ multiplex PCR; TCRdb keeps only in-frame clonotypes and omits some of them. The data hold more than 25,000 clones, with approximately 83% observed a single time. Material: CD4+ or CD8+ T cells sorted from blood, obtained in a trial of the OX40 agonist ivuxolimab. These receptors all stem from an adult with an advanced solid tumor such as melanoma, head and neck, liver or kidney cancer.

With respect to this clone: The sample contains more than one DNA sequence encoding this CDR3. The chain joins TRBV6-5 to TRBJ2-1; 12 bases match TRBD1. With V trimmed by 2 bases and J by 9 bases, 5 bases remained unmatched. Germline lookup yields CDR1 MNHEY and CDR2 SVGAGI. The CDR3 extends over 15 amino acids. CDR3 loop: CASSYRGTGGLEQFF. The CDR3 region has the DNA TGTGCCAGCAGTTACCGAGGGACAGGGGGCCTTGAGCAGTTCTTC.

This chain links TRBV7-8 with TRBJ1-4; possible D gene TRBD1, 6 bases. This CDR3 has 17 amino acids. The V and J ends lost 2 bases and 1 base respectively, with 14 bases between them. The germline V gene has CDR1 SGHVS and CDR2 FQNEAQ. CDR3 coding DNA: TGTGCCAGCAGCTTACTAAGTTCCAGGGGAACTAATGAAAAACTGTTTTTT. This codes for CASSLLSSRGTNEKLFF.

The CDR3: CASNGHNTDTQYF. In DNA, the CDR3 is TGTGCCAGCAACGGACACAACACAGATACGCAGTATTTT. The chain has TRBV7-9 and TRBJ2-3; D might be TRBD1 (5 bases). Germline V gene data show CDR1 as SEHNR and CDR2 as FQNEAQ (reference sequence). The CDR3 is 13 residues long. Trimming took off 7 bases at V and 2 bases at J, with 10 bases between the two ends.

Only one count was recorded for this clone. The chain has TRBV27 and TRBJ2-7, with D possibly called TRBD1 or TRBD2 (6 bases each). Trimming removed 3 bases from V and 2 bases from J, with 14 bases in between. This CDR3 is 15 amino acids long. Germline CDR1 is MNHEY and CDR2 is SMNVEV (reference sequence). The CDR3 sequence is CASSFSGAFPYEQYF. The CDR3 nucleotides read TGTGCCAGCAGTTTCTCGGGGGCCTTTCCCTACGAGCAGTACTTC.

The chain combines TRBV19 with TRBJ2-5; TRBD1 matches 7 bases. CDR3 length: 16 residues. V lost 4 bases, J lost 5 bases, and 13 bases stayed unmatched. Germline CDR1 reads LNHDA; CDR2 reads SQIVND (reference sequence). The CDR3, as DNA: TGTGCCAGTAGTAACCAACAGGGGCCCATGAGGGAGACCCAGTACTTC. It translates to CASSNQQGPMRETQYF.

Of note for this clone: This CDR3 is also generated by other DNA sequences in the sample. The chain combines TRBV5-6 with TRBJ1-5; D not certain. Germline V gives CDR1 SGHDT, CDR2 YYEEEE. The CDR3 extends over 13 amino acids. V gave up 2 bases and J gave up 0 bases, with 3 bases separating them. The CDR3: CASSLHSNQPQHF. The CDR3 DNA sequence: TGTGCCAGCAGCTTACATAGCAATCAGCCCCAGCATTTT.

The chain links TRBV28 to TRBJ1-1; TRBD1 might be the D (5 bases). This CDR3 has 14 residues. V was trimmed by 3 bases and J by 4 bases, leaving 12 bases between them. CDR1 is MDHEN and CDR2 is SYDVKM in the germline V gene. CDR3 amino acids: CASSLGRGSTEAFF. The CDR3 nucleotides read TGTGCCAGCAGTTTGGGACGGGGGAGCACTGAAGCTTTCTTT.

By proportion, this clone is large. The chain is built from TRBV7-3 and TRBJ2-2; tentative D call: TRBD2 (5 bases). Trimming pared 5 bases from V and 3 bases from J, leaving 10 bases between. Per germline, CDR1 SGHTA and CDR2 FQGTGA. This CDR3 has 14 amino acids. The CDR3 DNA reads TGTGCCAGCAGCGAGGACTCCTACACCGGGGAGCTGTTTTTT. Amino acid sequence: CASSEDSYTGELFF.

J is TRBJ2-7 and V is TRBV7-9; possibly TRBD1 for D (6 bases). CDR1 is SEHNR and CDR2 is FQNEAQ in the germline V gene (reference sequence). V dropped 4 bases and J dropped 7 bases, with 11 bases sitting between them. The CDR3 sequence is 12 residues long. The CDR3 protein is CASSSNRVEQYF. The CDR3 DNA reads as TGTGCCAGCAGCTCAAACAGGGTTGAGCAGTACTTC.

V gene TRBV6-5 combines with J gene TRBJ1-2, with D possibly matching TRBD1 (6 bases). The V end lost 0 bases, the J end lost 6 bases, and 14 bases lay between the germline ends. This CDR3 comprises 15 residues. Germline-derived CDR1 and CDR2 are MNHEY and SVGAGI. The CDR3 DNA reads TGTGCCAGCAGTTACTCTCCTGAGGGGGGCGATGGCTACACCTTC. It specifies CASSYSPEGGDGYTF.

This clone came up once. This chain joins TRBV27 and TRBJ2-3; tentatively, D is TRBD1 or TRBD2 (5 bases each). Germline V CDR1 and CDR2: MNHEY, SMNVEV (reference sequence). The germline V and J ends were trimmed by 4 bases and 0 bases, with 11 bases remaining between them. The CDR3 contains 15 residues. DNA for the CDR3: TGTGCCAGCAGTTCCGGGACCATAAGCACAGATACGCAGTATTTT. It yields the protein CASSSGTISTDTQYF.

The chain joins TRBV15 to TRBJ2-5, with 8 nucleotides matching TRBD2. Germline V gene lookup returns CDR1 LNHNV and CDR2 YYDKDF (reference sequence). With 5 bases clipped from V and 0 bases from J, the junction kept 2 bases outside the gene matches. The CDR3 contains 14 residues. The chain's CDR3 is CATSERGYQETQYF. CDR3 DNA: TGTGCCACCAGCGAGCGGGGGTACCAAGAGACCCAGTACTTC.

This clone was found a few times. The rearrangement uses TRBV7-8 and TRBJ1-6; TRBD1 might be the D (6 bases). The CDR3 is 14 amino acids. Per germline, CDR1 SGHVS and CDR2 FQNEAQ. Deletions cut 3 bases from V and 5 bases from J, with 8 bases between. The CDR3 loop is CASSFGGDNSPLHF. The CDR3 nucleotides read TGTGCCAGCAGCTTTGGGGGCGATAATTCACCCCTCCACTTT.

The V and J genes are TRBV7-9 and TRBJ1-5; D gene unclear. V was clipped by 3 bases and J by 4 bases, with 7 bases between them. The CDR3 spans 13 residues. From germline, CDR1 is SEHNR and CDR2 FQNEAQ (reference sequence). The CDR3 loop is CASSFGANQPQHF. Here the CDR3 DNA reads TGTGCCAGCAGCTTTGGAGCTAATCAGCCCCAGCATTTT.

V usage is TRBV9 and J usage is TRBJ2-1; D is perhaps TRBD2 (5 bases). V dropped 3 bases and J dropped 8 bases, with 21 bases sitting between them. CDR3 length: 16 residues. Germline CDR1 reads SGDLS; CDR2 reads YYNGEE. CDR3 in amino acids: CASSAKPLPLGDEQFF. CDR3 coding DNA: TGTGCCAGCAGCGCCAAGCCGCTACCTCTCGGGGATGAGCAGTTCTTC.